This TCR beta chain was recovered during a study of CD8 T cells in ankylosing spondylitis. This clonotype was seen more than once but under ten times. Its antigen is unidentified. V shed 10 bases, J shed 6 bases, and the junction held 4 bases outside the gene matches. CDR3 length: 13 amino acids. The V gene's germline CDR1 is ENHRY and CDR2 SYGVKD. TCRdb used MiXCR to reprocess the 5' RACE reads, holding one entry per CDR3 protein. The table has about 270,000 distinct CDR3 sequences, 30% to 35% seen once. Study-wide points: Significant enrichment of disease-linked clones was reported in matched ankylosing spondylitis synovial fluid.

The chain couples TRBV10-3 to TRBJ1-6; the match to TRBD1 covers 9 bases. The source of this sequence is a male donor with ankylosing spondylitis or in good health (not recorded which). Sequenced: blood, either unsorted or a sorted T cell fraction (not recorded which). CDR3 amino acids: CATTTGGNSPLHF. The CDR3 DNA reads as TGTGCCACCACGACAGGGGGTAATTCACCCCTCCACTTT.